This T cell receptor (beta chain) originates from a study of shared clonotypes between healthy human individuals. Turning to the study itself: Researchers drew samples from a couple of women and three men aged 18 to 49.

Study findings and constraints: Genetic and exposure-history diversity was limited by the small donor number. Some naive CD4 clonotypes, 4% to 6%, turned up in common across four donors.

Terminally differentiated effector memory CD45RA+ cells were excluded from the naive CD8 cells, which were CD45RO-negative and positively selected for CCR7. Only Caucasian adults living in Nashville, Tennessee served as donors. The CDR3 runs to 18 residues. Trimming left V 5 bases short and J 1 base short, with 18 bases between. Germline V gene lookup returns CDR1 SEHNR and CDR2 FQNEAQ (reference sequence). As regards this clone: Its antigen is unidentified.

The table came from immunoSEQ multiplex PCR; TCRdb's copy has only in-frame clones and leaves some out. The sample holds just over 2,000,000 clones; about 95% are singletons and the top ten take 0.9% to 1.3%. The chain carries TRBV7-9 and TRBJ1-6, with a possible D match to TRBD1 (6 bases). The sequenced material came from naive CD8+ T cells sorted from blood. The clonotype originates from a man aged 18 to 35 in good health. The CDR3, as DNA: TGTGCCAGCAGCCCCACCCAGGGGAGATCTTCCTATAATTCACCCCTCCACTTT. Translated, it gives CASSPTQGRSSYNSPLHF. Complete variable domain (other parts from reference TRBV7-9 and TRBJ1-6): DTGVSQNPRHKITKRGQNVTFRCDPISEHNRLYWYRQTLGQGPEFLTYFQNEAQLEKSRLLSDRFSAERPKGSFSTLEIQRTEQGDSAMYLCASSPTQGRSSYNSPLHFGNGTRLTVT.